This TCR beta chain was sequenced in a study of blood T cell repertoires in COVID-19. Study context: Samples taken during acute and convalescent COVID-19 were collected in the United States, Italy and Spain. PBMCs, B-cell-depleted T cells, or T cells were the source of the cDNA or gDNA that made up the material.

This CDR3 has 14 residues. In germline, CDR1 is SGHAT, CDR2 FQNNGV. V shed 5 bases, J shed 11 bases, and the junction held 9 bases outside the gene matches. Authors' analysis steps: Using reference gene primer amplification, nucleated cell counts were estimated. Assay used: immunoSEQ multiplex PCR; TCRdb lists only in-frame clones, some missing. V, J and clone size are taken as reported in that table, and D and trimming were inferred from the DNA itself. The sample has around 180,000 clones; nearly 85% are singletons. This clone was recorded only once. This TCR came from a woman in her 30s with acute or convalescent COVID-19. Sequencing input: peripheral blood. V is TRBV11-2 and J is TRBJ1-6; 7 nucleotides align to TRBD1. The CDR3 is CASSHRQGEPPLHF. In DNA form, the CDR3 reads TGTGCCAGCAGCCACCGACAGGGCGAACCACCCCTCCACTTT.